This is a list of T cell receptor beta chains from one sample in a study of blood T cell repertoires in COVID-19. Sequencing was performed with immunoSEQ multiplex PCR; in TCRdb, only in-frame clones are kept and a portion is missing. The sample lists over 200,000 clones, under 90% seen once, with roughly 20% in the top ten. The sequenced sample consisted of peripheral blood. The receptors stem from an elderly woman with active or convalescent COVID-19. CDR3s include the opening cysteine and the closing phenylalanine or tryptophan. A D gene is named only where the DNA matches it firmly. Rows give clone size only sometimes, using once, few, many, or a class for an expanded clone.

j_call v_call d_call clone_size cdr3_nt cdr3_aa
TRBJ2-5 TRBV4-1 TRBD1 medium-sized TGCGCCAGCAGCCAAGTAGACAGGGGCATTCAGACCCAGTACTTC CASSQVDRGIQTQYF
TRBJ1-1 TRBV18 NA NA TGTGCCAGCTCACTATCCCCCGGTCGGAACACTGAAGCTTTCTTT CASSLSPGRNTEAFF
TRBJ1-2 TRBV6-5 TRBD1 NA TGTGCCAGCAGTTCCAGGGGGCAAGGGGGCTACACCTTC CASSSRGQGGYTF
TRBJ1-1 TRBV5-8 NA NA TGTGCCAGCAGCTGGACAGCAAACACTGAAGCTTTCTTT CASSWTANTEAFF
TRBJ2-3 TRBV6-1 NA NA TGTGCCAGCAGTTTTCGGGGAACAGATACGCAGTATTTT CASSFRGTDTQYF
TRBJ1-5 TRBV29-1 NA NA TGCAGCGTTGGCGGAGCCAATCAGCCCCAGCATTTT CSVGGANQPQHF
TRBJ2-1 TRBV7-9 NA NA TGTGCCAGCAGCTCCGGTACCTACAATGAGCAGTTCTTC CASSSGTYNEQFF
TRBJ1-4 TRBV5-1 NA NA TGCGCCAGCAGCTTGTCTGGAGGCTCTAATGAAAAACTGTTTTTT CASSLSGGSNEKLFF
TRBJ1-5 TRBV7-2 NA few TGTGCCAGCAGCTTCGACTATCAGCCCCAGCATTTT CASSFDYQPQHF
TRBJ2-2 TRBV21-1 NA NA TGTGCCAGGCTCGGACAGGATTTTACCGGGGAGCTGTTTTTT CARLGQDFTGELFF
TRBJ2-1 TRBV2 NA NA TGTGCCAGCAGTCCCCGACTGAATGAGCAGTTCTTC CASSPRLNEQFF
TRBJ1-1 TRBV7-2 NA NA TGTGCCAGCAGCTTAGCGTCTACGGTCGTTGCTTTCTTT CASSLASTVVAFF
TRBJ1-1 TRBV20-1 NA NA TGCAGGGGCATAGGAGGGACTGAAGCTTTCTTT CRGIGGTEAFF
TRBJ2-1 TRBV5-1 TRBD2 NA TGCGCCAGCAGCCACCAGGGACTAGCGGGGGTTGGAGATGAGCAGTTCTTC CASSHQGLAGVGDEQFF
TRBJ2-1 TRBV9 NA once TGTGCCAGCAGCTTACGGGGTGAATTTAGGAATGAGCAGTTCTTC CASSLRGEFRNEQFF
TRBJ1-4 TRBV7-3 NA NA TGTGCCAGCAGCTTAACCTCGGGGAAACTGTTTTTT CASSLTSGKLFF
TRBJ2-3 TRBV5-6 NA NA TGTGCCAGCAGCTCCTTTCGACTGAACACAGATACGCAGTATTTT CASSSFRLNTDTQYF
TRBJ2-5 TRBV7-3 NA NA TGTGCCAGCAGCTTAGAGGGTCCTGGGTCGGGTGGCGAGACCCAGTACTTC CASSLEGPGSGGETQYF
TRBJ2-1 TRBV7-9 TRBD1 NA TGTGCCAGCAGCGATTTGACAGGGCAGGTTGGCAATGAGCAGTTCTTC CASSDLTGQVGNEQFF
TRBJ1-2 TRBV30 TRBD1 NA TGTGCCTGGAGTGAATGGACAGGGGGCGCGGGTGGCTACACCTTC CAWSEWTGGAGGYTF
TRBJ2-4 TRBV5-6 NA NA TGTGCCAGCAGCCCGCGACGGCAGGGGCCGAAACTAGCCAAAAACATTCAGTACTTC CASSPRRQGPKLAKNIQYF
TRBJ2-1 TRBV12-3/TRBV12-4 NA NA TGTGCCAGCACTCTGTCCCTCTACAATGAGCAGTTCTTC CASTLSLYNEQFF
TRBJ2-5 TRBV10-3 NA few TGTGCCATCAGTGAAGTAGAGGGAGAGACCCAGTACTTC CAISEVEGETQYF
TRBJ1-1 TRBV6-4 TRBD1 NA TGTGCCAGCAGTGTGGACAGGGAGAGCACTGAAGCTTTCTTT CASSVDRESTEAFF
TRBJ2-5 TRBV5-5 TRBD1 NA TGTGCCAGCAGCTTGGACCGGGACAGGGTGCTCGGAGAGACCCAGTACTTC CASSLDRDRVLGETQYF
TRBJ2-3 TRBV7-2 NA NA TGTGCCAGCAGACAGGGCACAGATACGCAGTATTTT CASRQGTDTQYF
TRBJ1-6 TRBV18 TRBD1 few TGTGCCAGCTCACCTAATACCAGGGGGGCGAGCTCCTATAATTCACCCCTCCACTTT CASSPNTRGASSYNSPLHF
TRBJ2-4 TRBV7-8 NA NA TGTGCCAGCAGCCTCAAGGCAGACAAATTAGCCAAAAACATTCAGTACTTC CASSLKADKLAKNIQYF
TRBJ1-2 TRBV4-3 TRBD1 NA TGCGCCAGCAGCCAACGGACAGGCGACTATGGCTACACCTTC CASSQRTGDYGYTF
TRBJ1-4 TRBV7-9 NA NA TGTGCCAGCAGCTTAGAGGACAGCGTTAGAGGACTGTTTTTT CASSLEDSVRGLFF
TRBJ2-3 TRBV6-4 TRBD2 once TGTGCCAGCAGTGATCGGCGGGAGGGCAGAGATACGCAGTATTTT CASSDRREGRDTQYF
TRBJ1-5 TRBV19 NA NA TGTGCCAGTAGTATCCCCAGGGGTAGCAATCAGCCCCAGCATTTT CASSIPRGSNQPQHF
TRBJ2-1 TRBV5-1 NA NA TGCGCCAGCAGCTTGGTCCCGCCGGACAATGAGCAGTTCTTC CASSLVPPDNEQFF
TRBJ2-2 TRBV20-1 NA NA TGCAGTGCTAGTCTGCAGGGCCTGAACACCGGGGAGCTGTTTTTT CSASLQGLNTGELFF
TRBJ1-1 TRBV11-2 TRBD1 NA TGTGCCAGCAGCCCGCGGACAGGCCCGAACACTGAAGCTTTCTTT CASSPRTGPNTEAFF
TRBJ2-1 TRBV7-2 TRBD2 NA TGTGCCAGCAGCTTTAGAATAGCGGGGCGCTCCTACAATGAGCAGTTCTTC CASSFRIAGRSYNEQFF
TRBJ1-4 TRBV7-2 TRBD1 few TGTGCCAGCAGCTTTTGGGACAGTACTAATGAAAAACTGTTTTTT CASSFWDSTNEKLFF
TRBJ2-5 TRBV10-3 TRBD1 NA TGTGCCATCAGTGGGACCTCACAGGGGGCGTTGGAGACCCAGTACTTC CAISGTSQGALETQYF
TRBJ2-5 TRBV5-1 NA NA TGCGCCAGCAGCTTGGGTCAGGGGCAAGAGACCCAGTACTTC CASSLGQGQETQYF
TRBJ2-5 TRBV24-1 NA NA TGTGCCACCAGGTCCGACAGACAAGAGACCCAGTACTTC CATRSDRQETQYF
TRBJ2-7 TRBV5-4 TRBD2 NA TGTGCCAGCAGCTTGGGGGCTAGCGGGAGGGCCTACGAGCAGTACTTC CASSLGASGRAYEQYF
TRBJ2-5 TRBV2 NA NA TGTGCCAGCAGTGCAGAGGCGGGTCAGGTCGAGACCCAGTACTTC CASSAEAGQVETQYF
TRBJ2-3 TRBV29-1 NA NA TGCAGCGTTGACGCGGGCACAGATACGCAGTATTTT CSVDAGTDTQYF
TRBJ2-1 TRBV7-2 NA NA TGTGCCAGCACCCAGCGGGTGGGGTCCTACAATGAGCAGTTCTTC CASTQRVGSYNEQFF
TRBJ2-7 TRBV30 TRBD1 NA TGTGCCTGGAGGGGGGGGACAGGGGCGGCCTACGAGCAGTACTTC CAWRGGTGAAYEQYF
TRBJ2-7 TRBV10-3 TRBD2 NA TGTGCCATCAGTGAGTCGGGGCTAGCGGGAGGGCCCCGTTACTACGAGCAGTACTTC CAISESGLAGGPRYYEQYF
TRBJ2-1 TRBV5-4 NA NA TGTGCCAGCAGCTGGAGGTCGGGGGGCGGATACAATGAGCAGTTCTTC CASSWRSGGGYNEQFF
TRBJ1-5 TRBV18 TRBD1 NA TGTGCCAGCTCACGAACAGGGGGCAATCAGCCCCAGCATTTT CASSRTGGNQPQHF
TRBJ1-2 TRBV27 NA NA TGTGCCAGCAGCTCTGACAGCCGATATTCCTATGGCTACACCTTC CASSSDSRYSYGYTF
TRBJ1-3 TRBV18 NA NA TGTGCCAGCTCACCAGAACAGGTACTCAGCTCTGGAAACACCATATATTTT CASSPEQVLSSGNTIYF